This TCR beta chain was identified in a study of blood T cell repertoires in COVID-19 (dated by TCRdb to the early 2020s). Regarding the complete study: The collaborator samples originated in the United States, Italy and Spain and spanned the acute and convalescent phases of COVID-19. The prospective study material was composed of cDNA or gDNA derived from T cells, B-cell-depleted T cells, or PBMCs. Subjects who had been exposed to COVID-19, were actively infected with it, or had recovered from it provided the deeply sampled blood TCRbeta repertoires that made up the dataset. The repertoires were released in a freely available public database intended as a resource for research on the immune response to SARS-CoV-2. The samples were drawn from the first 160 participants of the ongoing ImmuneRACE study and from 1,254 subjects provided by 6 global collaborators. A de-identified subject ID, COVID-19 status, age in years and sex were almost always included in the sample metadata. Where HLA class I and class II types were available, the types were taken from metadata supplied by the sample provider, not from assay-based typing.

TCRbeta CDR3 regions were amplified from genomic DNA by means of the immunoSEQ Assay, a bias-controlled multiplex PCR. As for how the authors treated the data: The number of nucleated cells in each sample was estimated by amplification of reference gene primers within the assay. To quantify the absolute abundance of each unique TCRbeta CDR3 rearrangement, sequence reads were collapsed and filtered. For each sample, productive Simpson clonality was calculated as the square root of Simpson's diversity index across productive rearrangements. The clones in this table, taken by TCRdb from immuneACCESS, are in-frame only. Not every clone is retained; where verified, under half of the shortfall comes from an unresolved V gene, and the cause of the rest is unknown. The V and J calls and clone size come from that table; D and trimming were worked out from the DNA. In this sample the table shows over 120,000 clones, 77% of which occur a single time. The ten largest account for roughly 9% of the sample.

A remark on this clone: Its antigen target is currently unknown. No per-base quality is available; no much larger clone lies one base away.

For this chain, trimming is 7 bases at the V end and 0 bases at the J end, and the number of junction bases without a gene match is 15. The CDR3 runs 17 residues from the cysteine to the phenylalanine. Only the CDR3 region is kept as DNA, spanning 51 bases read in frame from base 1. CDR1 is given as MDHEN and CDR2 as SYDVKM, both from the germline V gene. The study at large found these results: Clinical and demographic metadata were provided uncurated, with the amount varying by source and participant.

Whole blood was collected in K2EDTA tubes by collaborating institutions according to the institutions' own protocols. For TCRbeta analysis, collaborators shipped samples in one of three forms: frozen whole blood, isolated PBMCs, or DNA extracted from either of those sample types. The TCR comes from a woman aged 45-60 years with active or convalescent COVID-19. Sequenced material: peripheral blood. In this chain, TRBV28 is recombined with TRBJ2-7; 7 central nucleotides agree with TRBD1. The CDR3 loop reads CASTRWAPGQYSYEQYF. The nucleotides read TGTGCCAGCACACGGTGGGCCCCGGGACAGTACTCCTACGAGCAGTACTTC.